Listed here are 32 T cell receptor beta chains from one sample, sequenced in a study of blood T cells in healthy people across ages. Primed by a sample-barcoded 5' primer and a J-beta primer mix, a second PCR proceeded for 7 to 11 cycles. TCRdb fed the 5' RACE reads into MiXCR, producing one record per CDR3 protein. The table has 1.8 million or so distinct CDR3 sequences, approximately 40% seen once. Sample: blood. These receptor sequences come from a human donor in good health.

The rearrangement uses TRBV12-3 or TRBV12-4 and TRBJ2-3; maybe TRBD1 (5 bases). The CDR3 runs to 13 residues. V was clipped by 5 bases and J by 9 bases, with 15 bases between them. Here the CDR3 reads CASSRSSGSTQYF. For the CDR3, the DNA is TGTGCCAGCAGTCGCTCTTCAGGGTCAACGCAGTATTTT.

This clonotype showed up many times. The rearrangement links TRBV7-9 to TRBJ2-1; 11 bases line up with TRBD2. The CDR3 is 18 residues long. CDR1 is SEHNR and CDR2 is FQNEAQ in the germline V gene (reference sequence). With 1 base clipped from V and 2 bases from J, the junction kept 7 bases outside the gene matches. In DNA form, the CDR3 reads TGTGCCAGCAGCTTAGTAACTAGCGGGGGCCGACCCTACAATGAGCAGTTCTTC. Its protein is CASSLVTSGGRPYNEQFF.

This clonotype showed up just once. The rearrangement uses TRBV12-3 or TRBV12-4 and TRBJ1-2, with TRBD1 identical over 8 bases. The V and J ends lost 6 bases and 6 bases, in that order; junction bases with no gene match: 9. The CDR3 consists of 14 residues. Here the CDR3 DNA reads TGTGCCAGCAGCCCGGGACAGGCGAGGGATGGCTACACCTTC. Translation: CASSPGQARDGYTF.

This clonotype was detected only a few times. This sequence joins TRBV7-9 and TRBJ1-1; TRBD1 matches 9 bases. The germline CDR1 and CDR2 sequences are SEHNR and FQNEAQ (reference sequence). The CDR3 runs 16 residues. J was trimmed by 0 bases and V by 5 bases; bases with no gene match: 7. CDR3 amino acids: CASSQGQGLMNTEAFF. The CDR3 region has the DNA TGTGCCAGCAGCCAGGGACAGGGACTCATGAACACTGAAGCTTTCTTT.

The rearrangement uses TRBV2 and TRBJ1-1; D possibly corresponds to TRBD1 (6 bases). Trimming took off 10 bases at V and 9 bases at J, with 21 bases between the two ends. Germline lookup yields CDR1 SNHLY and CDR2 FYNNEI. The CDR3 spans 13 residues. CDR3 sequence: CATGRDRNPKAFF. The CDR3 region has the DNA TGTGCCACCGGTCGAGACAGGAACCCGAAAGCTTTCTTT.

This chain uses TRBV5-1 with TRBJ1-1; 8 bases match TRBD1. The CDR3 is 14 amino acids. Trimming at V came to 0 bases and at J to 4 bases, leaving 2 bases not matched to a gene. Germline-derived CDR1 and CDR2 are SGHRS and YFSETQ. The CDR3 nucleotides read TGCGCCAGCAGCTTGGGGCAGGGGGCCACTGAAGCTTTCTTT. It translates to CASSLGQGATEAFF.

V usage is TRBV7-9 and J usage is TRBJ2-5, with 11 nucleotides matching TRBD1. V gave up 3 bases and J gave up 5 bases; unmatched junction bases: 5. CDR1 SEHNR and CDR2 FQNEAQ come from the germline V gene (reference sequence). CDR3 length: 15 residues. CDR3 DNA: TGTGCCAGCAGCTTTGGACAGGGGGCTGAGGAGACCCAGTACTTC. This codes for CASSFGQGAEETQYF.

This clonotype was counted ten times or more. The chain combines TRBV29-1 with TRBJ2-5, with unresolved D. Germline V gene sequence: CDR1 SQVTM, CDR2 ANQGSEA. With 4 bases removed from V and 1 base from J, the gap between germline ends came to 4 bases. The CDR3 has 11 residues. CDR3 amino acids: CSVGAQETQYF. The DNA for the CDR3 is TGCAGCGTTGGAGCCCAAGAGACCCAGTACTTC.

Remarks on this clonotype: The junction departs from germline at one end; a sequencing error may be responsible. V and J are TRBV6-6 and TRBJ1-5, with D unresolved. The CDR3 has 15 amino acids. CDR1 MNHNY and CDR2 SVGAGI come from the germline V gene (reference sequence). In DNA, the CDR3 is TGTGTCAGCAGTTACATTCGGGGAGGCAATCAGCCCCAGCATTTT. Protein: CVSSYIRGGNQPQHF.

This clonotype was seen a handful of times. The chain recombines TRBV29-1 with TRBJ2-5, with D perhaps matching TRBD1 (5 bases). Trimming left V 0 bases short and J 5 bases short, with 16 bases between. The CDR3 totals 15 residues. Germline CDR1 reads SQVTM; CDR2 reads ANQGSEA. CDR3 coding DNA: TGCAGCGTTGAAGATCCAGGGCAGGGTGAGGAGACCCAGTACTTC. It specifies CSVEDPGQGEETQYF.

J is TRBJ2-5 and V is TRBV6-6, with D tentatively TRBD1 (6 bases). This CDR3 contains 16 residues. CDR1 is MNHNY and CDR2 is SVGAGI in the germline V gene (reference sequence). V was shortened by 5 bases and J by 1 base, with 17 bases between the two germline ends. CDR3 nucleotide sequence: TGTGCCAGCAGTAGTGGGGGCCTCTCATCCCAAGAGACCCAGTACTTC. It is translated as CASSSGGLSSQETQYF.

This chain joins TRBV5-1 and TRBJ2-3, with D tentatively TRBD2 (6 bases). This CDR3 has 16 residues. Germline V gives CDR1 SGHRS, CDR2 YFSETQ. Trimming removed 3 bases from V and 0 bases from J, with 14 bases in between. The CDR3 DNA reads TGCGCCAGCAGCTATACAGGAGGGTCTAGCACAGATACGCAGTATTTT. Translated, it gives CASSYTGGSSTDTQYF.

This chain joins TRBV20-1 and TRBJ2-3, with D perhaps matching TRBD1 or TRBD2 (6 bases each). V lost 5 bases to trimming and J lost 1 base, with 16 bases between them. This CDR3 is 15 amino acids long. Germline loops: CDR1 DFQATT, CDR2 SNEGSKA (reference sequence). The CDR3 DNA is TGCAGTGCTCCCCGGGGGCGAGTTCGCACAGATACGCAGTATTTT. Translated: CSAPRGRVRTDTQYF.

This clonotype showed up many times. The chain has TRBV5-5 and TRBJ1-2; TRBD1 is a possible D gene (5 bases). The CDR3 contains 13 residues. Germline V gives CDR1 SGHKS, CDR2 YYEKEE (reference sequence). V was shortened by 0 bases and J by 8 bases, with 11 bases between the two germline ends. The CDR3 reads CASSLVDMRGYTF. CDR3 coding DNA: TGTGCCAGCAGCTTGGTGGACATGAGGGGCTACACCTTC.

Comment on this clonotype: A read error may produce the germline difference seen at one junction end. The rearrangement links TRBV7-2 to TRBJ2-2; D tentatively fits TRBD1 or TRBD2 (6 bases each). The germline gives CDR1 SGHTA, CDR2 FQGNSA. This CDR3 has 16 residues. In nucleotides, the CDR3 is TGTGCCAGCAGCTTAGGGGTCTGGAGGGACACGGGGGAGCTGTTTTTT. Translation gives CASSLGVWRDTGELFF.

This chain joins TRBV6-1 and TRBJ2-7; 7 positions agree with TRBD1. Germline loops: CDR1 MNHNS, CDR2 SASEGT. The V segment lost 6 bases and the J segment 3 bases; nucleotides outside the gene matches: 11. The length of the CDR3 is 15 residues. The DNA of the CDR3 is TGTGCCAGCAGGGAAACCCGGGACAGAGTCTACGAGCAGTACTTC. The encoded protein is CASRETRDRVYEQYF.

This clonotype was recorded a few times. The chain uses TRBV21-1 and TRBJ1-2. TRBV21-1 is tagged as a pseudogene. This CDR3 is 9 amino acids long. The CDR3 spells CARACGYTF. Written as DNA, the CDR3 is TGTGCCAGGGCATGTGGCTACACCTTC.

This clonotype was counted once. This chain connects TRBV6-6 to TRBJ2-1; maybe TRBD2 (6 bases). V lost 0 bases and J 6 bases, leaving 12 bases between the germline ends. The V gene's germline CDR1 is MNHNY and CDR2 SVGAGI (reference sequence). The CDR3 consists of 15 residues. The CDR3 sequence is CASSYSTSGRNEQFF. CDR3 DNA sequence: TGTGCCAGCAGTTACTCGACTAGTGGGCGCAATGAGCAGTTCTTC.

The CDR3 loop reads CSARDALQGGEKLFF. CDR3 bases: TGCAGTGCTAGAGACGCATTACAGGGAGGTGAAAAACTGTTTTTT. V and J are TRBV20-1 and TRBJ1-4, with D perhaps TRBD1 (6 bases). This CDR3 contains 15 residues. V dropped 0 bases and J dropped 7 bases, with 15 bases sitting between them. Germline V gives CDR1 DFQATT, CDR2 SNEGSKA (reference sequence).

The chain joins TRBV6-6 to TRBJ1-2; D gene ambiguous. The CDR3 totals 16 residues. V gave up 6 bases and J gave up 4 bases, with 21 bases separating them. CDR1 is MNHNY and CDR2 is SVGAGI in the germline V gene (reference sequence). CDR3 loop: CASSSPKDTSGYGYTF. The CDR3 nucleotides read TGTGCCAGCAGCTCGCCTAAGGATACAAGTGGCTATGGCTACACCTTC.

As concerns this clonotype: This may stem from a read error, because a much larger clone lies one nucleotide away. V usage is TRBV7-2 and J usage is TRBJ2-3; unclear D gene. Per the germline V gene, CDR1 is SGHTA and CDR2 is FQGNSA. V gave up 4 bases and J gave up 3 bases, with 11 bases separating them. CDR3 length: 14 amino acids. As DNA, the CDR3 is TGTGCCAGCAGCTACGGCCCCACTACAGATACGCAGTATTTT. Encoded protein: CASSYGPTTDTQYF.

The genes are TRBV18 and TRBJ2-7; 12 bases fit TRBD1. Looked up from germline, CDR1 is KGHSH and CDR2 is LQKENI. The CDR3 totals 15 residues. J gave up 5 bases and V 3 bases, and 5 bases lay outside the gene matches. The CDR3 here is CASSPRGTGGNEQYF. The DNA for the CDR3 is TGTGCCAGCTCACCCAGGGGGACAGGGGGCAACGAGCAGTACTTC.

The chain carries TRBV18 and TRBJ1-5, with 9 nucleotides matching TRBD1. Trimming took 2 bases from V and 7 from J; bases not matched to a gene: 6. Germline CDR1 KGHSH, CDR2 LQKENI. The CDR3 consists of 15 residues. The CDR3, as DNA: TGTGCCAGCTCACCAACGTGGGACAGGGAGCAGCCCCAGCATTTT. Residues: CASSPTWDREQPQHF.

V is TRBV24-1 and J is TRBJ2-4, with D possibly matching TRBD2 (6 bases). V was shortened by 4 bases and J by 9 bases, with 21 bases between the two germline ends. The germline V gene encodes CDR1 KGHDR and CDR2 SFDVKD. The CDR3 totals 16 residues. The CDR3 coding sequence is TGTGCCACCAGTGACGGCTCGAGTCCCAAGGAGGGCATTCAGTACTTC. This sequence encodes CATSDGSSPKEGIQYF.

This clonotype appeared a few times. This chain uses TRBV20-1 with TRBJ2-6; D may be TRBD1 (5 bases). The CDR3 is 14 amino acids. Germline V gene lookup returns CDR1 DFQATT and CDR2 SNEGSKA (reference sequence). V was trimmed by 2 bases and J by 2 bases, leaving 7 bases between them. CDR3 nucleotide sequence: TGCAGTGCTAGATCGACAGCTGGGGCCAACGTCCTGACTTTC. Translation gives CSARSTAGANVLTF.

Only a few counts were recorded for this clonotype. CDR3 protein: CASSQSYSGQETQYF. The DNA of the CDR3 is TGCGCCAGCAGCCAATCGTACTCGGGCCAAGAGACCCAGTACTTC. This chain uses TRBV4-1 with TRBJ2-5; no firm D call. The V gene's germline CDR1 is MGHRA and CDR2 YSYEKL. The CDR3 extends over 15 amino acids. Trimming stripped 2 bases from V and 1 base from J, with 11 bases between.

This clonotype was counted only a few times. This chain connects TRBV10-3 to TRBJ1-2, with 7 bases aligning to TRBD1. CDR3 size: 15 residues. The trim removed 3 bases at V and 3 bases at J, leaving 7 bases unmatched. Germline CDR1 reads ENHRY; CDR2 reads SYGVKD. Written as DNA, the CDR3 is TGTGCCATCAGTGACAACAGGGGTGGAGACTATGGCTACACCTTC. Translation: CAISDNRGGDYGYTF.

This sequence joins TRBV15 and TRBJ2-7, with TRBD1 as a possible D gene (6 bases). V gave up 0 bases and J gave up 0 bases, with 9 bases separating them. The CDR3 extends over 15 amino acids. Germline CDR1 is LNHNV and CDR2 is YYDKDF (reference sequence). CDR3 loop: CATSRDLRGSYEQYF. The DNA for the CDR3 is TGTGCCACCAGCAGAGATCTCAGGGGCTCCTACGAGCAGTACTTC. The complete variable domain, with remaining parts taken from reference TRBV15 and TRBJ2-7, reads DAMVIQNPRYQVTQFGKPVTLSCSQTLNHNVMYWYQQKSSQAPKLLFHYYDKDFNNEADTPDNFQSRRPNTSFCFLDIRSPGLGDTAMYLCATSRDLRGSYEQYFGPGTRLTVT.

A few counts support this clonotype. CDR3 amino acids: CASSLALERPNEQFF. As DNA, the CDR3 is TGTGCCAGCAGCTTAGCTTTGGAGAGGCCCAATGAGCAGTTCTTC. The V and J genes are TRBV7-2 and TRBJ2-1; the D is unclear. With 0 bases removed from V and 6 bases from J, the gap between germline ends came to 12 bases. This CDR3 is built from 15 residues. Germline CDR1 and CDR2: SGHTA and FQGNSA.

This clonotype came up a few times. The rearrangement uses TRBV6-2 or TRBV6-3 and TRBJ1-5; 8 nucleotides agree with TRBD1. J was trimmed by 6 bases and V by 6 bases; bases with no gene match: 7. Germline values: CDR1 MNHEY, CDR2 SVGEGT. The CDR3 is made up of 14 amino acids. The CDR3 region has the DNA TGTGCCAGCAGAGAACAGGGGGAGGGTCAGCCCCAGCATTTT. Translation: CASREQGEGQPQHF.

This clonotype was detected ten times or more. The V call is TRBV20-1, the J call TRBJ2-5, with a possible D match to TRBD2 (6 bases). Looked up from germline, CDR1 is DFQATT and CDR2 is SNEGSKA (reference sequence). The CDR3 extends over 13 amino acids. Trimming removed 6 bases from V and 4 bases from J, with 15 bases in between. The CDR3 DNA sequence: TGCAGTGCGGGAGGCCTAGCTTTAGAGACCCAGTACTTC. This translates into CSAGGLALETQYF.

With respect to this clonotype: A read error may produce the germline difference seen at one junction end. The chain joins TRBV4-3 to TRBJ2-7; D unclear. CDR3 length equals 15 residues. The V gene's germline CDR1 is LGHNA and CDR2 YSLEER. This CDR3 is CAGSFSGRPSYEQYF. Written as DNA, the CDR3 is TGCGCCGGCAGCTTTTCGGGCAGGCCCTCCTACGAGCAGTACTTC.